The sequence of this TCR beta chain was determined in a study of T cells in Graves' hyperthyroidism and ophthalmopathy. About the study: Sampling of peripheral blood happened at initial diagnosis, prior to any treatment.

TCR beta CDR3 sequences were amplified from RNA transcripts. Initially, a first-round RT-PCR of the TCR CDR3 employed the HTBI primer set. Each CDR3 protein gets one entry after TCRdb re-called the multiplex PCR reads with MiXCR. The table includes under 350,000 distinct CDR3 sequences, approximately 17% detected once. This clonotype was seen a handful of times. The CDR3 length is 12 residues. In germline, CDR1 is ENHRY, CDR2 SYGVKD. V lost 4 bases to trimming and J lost 7 bases, with 5 bases between them. Material: blood. V and J are TRBV10-3 and TRBJ1-6; D is unresolved. The TCR originated in a woman between 55 and 75 years old with Graves' ophthalmopathy. The CDR3, as DNA: TGTGCCATCAGTGCTGGCAATTCACCCCTCCACTTT. Amino acids: CAISAGNSPLHF.